This TCR beta chain was found in a study of blood T cell repertoires in COVID-19. For the study at large: The United States, Italy and Spain supplied acute and convalescent COVID-19 samples.

Study processing details: Counts of nucleated cells, estimated from reference gene primer amplification, were obtained. Measured with immunoSEQ multiplex PCR; TCRdb has only the in-frame clones, and not every one. That table is the source of V, J and clone size, and D and trimming were worked out from the DNA. The repertoire has roughly 69,000 clones, 65% to 85% of them found once; the top ten carry 3.5% to 4%. The CDR3 contains 15 residues. Trimming took off 4 bases at V and 4 bases at J, with 16 bases between the two ends. Germline-derived CDR1 and CDR2 are MDHEN and SYDVKM. Cohorts were assigned according to the clinical history that participants reported.

The specimen sequenced was PBMCs or T cells enriched from blood (not recorded which). The sequence came from a woman aged 40 to 55 with acute COVID-19. The chain combines TRBV28 with TRBJ2-5; no firm D call. CDR3 residues: CASSSFNKRGETQYF. Here the CDR3 DNA reads TGTGCCAGCAGTTCTTTTAACAAGAGAGGAGAGACCCAGTACTTC.